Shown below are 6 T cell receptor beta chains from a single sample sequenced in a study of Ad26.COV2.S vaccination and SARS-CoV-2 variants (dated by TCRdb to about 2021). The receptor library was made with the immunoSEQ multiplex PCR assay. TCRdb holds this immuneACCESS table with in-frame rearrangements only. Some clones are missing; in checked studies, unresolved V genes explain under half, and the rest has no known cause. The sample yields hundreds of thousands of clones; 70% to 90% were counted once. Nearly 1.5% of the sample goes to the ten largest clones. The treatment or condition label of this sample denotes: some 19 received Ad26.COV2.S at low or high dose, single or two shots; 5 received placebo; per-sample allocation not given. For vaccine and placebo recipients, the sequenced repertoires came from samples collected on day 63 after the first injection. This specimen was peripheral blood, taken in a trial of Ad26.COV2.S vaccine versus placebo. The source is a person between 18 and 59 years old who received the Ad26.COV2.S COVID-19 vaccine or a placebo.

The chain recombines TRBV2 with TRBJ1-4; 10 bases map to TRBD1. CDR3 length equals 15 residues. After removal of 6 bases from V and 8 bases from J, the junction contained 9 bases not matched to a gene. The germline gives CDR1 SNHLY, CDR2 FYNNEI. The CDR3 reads CASRRRTGGEEKLFF. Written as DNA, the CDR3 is TGTGCCAGCAGGAGGAGGACAGGGGGAGAAGAAAAACTGTTTTTT.

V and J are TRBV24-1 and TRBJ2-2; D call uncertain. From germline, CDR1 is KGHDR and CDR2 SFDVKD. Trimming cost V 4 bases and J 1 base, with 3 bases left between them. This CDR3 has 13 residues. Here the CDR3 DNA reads TGTGCCACCAGTGAGGGGAACACCGGGGAGCTGTTTTTT. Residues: CATSEGNTGELFF.

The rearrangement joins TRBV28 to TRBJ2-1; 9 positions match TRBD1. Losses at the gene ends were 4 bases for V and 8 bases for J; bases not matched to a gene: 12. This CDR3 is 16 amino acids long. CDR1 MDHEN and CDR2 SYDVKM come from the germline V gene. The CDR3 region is CASSSTGQGSQDEQFF. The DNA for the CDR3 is TGTGCCAGCAGTTCCACCGGACAGGGGAGTCAGGATGAGCAGTTCTTC.

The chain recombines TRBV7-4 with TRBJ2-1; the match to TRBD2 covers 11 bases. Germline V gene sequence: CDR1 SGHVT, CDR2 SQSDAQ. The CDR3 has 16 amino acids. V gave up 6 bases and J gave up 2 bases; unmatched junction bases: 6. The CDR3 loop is CASRRASGGTYNEQFF. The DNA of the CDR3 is TGTGCCAGCAGACGGGCTAGCGGGGGGACCTACAATGAGCAGTTCTTC.

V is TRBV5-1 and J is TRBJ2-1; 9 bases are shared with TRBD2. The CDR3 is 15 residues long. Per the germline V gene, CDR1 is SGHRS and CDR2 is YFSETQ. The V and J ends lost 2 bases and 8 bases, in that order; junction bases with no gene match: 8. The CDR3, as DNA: TGCGCCAGCAGCTTCACCGGGACTAGCTTGTATGAGCAGTTCTTC. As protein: CASSFTGTSLYEQFF.

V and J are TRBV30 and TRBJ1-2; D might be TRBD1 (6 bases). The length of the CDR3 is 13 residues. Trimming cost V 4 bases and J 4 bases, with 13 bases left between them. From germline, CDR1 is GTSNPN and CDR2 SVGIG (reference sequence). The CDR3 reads CAWTLGGAYGYTF. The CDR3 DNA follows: TGTGCCTGGACCCTAGGGGGGGCCTATGGCTACACCTTC.